Below are 5 T cell receptor beta chains sequenced from a single sample in a study of beta chain features in type 1 diabetes. The investigators reverse transcribed all of the isolated RNA, so they sequenced expressed TCRB transcripts. The data were produced by immunoSEQ multiplex PCR, yet TCRdb's version contains in-frame clones alone and is incomplete. The sample records 430,000 or so clones, approximately 10% being singletons. The sequenced material came from naive CD4+ T cells from blood. These receptors came from a woman between 18 and 30 years old in good health.

The chain has TRBV15 and TRBJ1-4; TRBD1 matches at 7 bases. The CDR3 covers 17 residues. The ends lost 2 bases at V and 0 bases at J; junction bases unmatched: 6. CDR1 and CDR2 from the germline V gene are LNHNV and YYDKDF (reference sequence). CDR3 in DNA: TGTGCCACCAGCAGATCCCGGACAGGAGCAACTAATGAAAAACTGTTTTTT. This translates into CATSRSRTGATNEKLFF.

Only a few counts were recorded for this clone. The gene calls are TRBV7-2 and TRBJ2-6; possibly TRBD1 for D (7 bases). CDR3 length equals 18 residues. Trimming pared 7 bases from V and 1 base from J, leaving 20 bases between. Germline lookup yields CDR1 SGHTA and CDR2 FQGNSA. The CDR3 bases are TGTGCCAGCAACCGCAGGGGGGCCGGACCTTCTGGGGCCAACGTCCTGACTTTC. Its translation is CASNRRGAGPSGANVLTF.

This clone was seen only a few times. This chain links TRBV4-1 with TRBJ2-3, with D perhaps matching TRBD1 (6 bases). V lost 0 bases, J lost 5 bases, and 18 bases lay in between. This CDR3 contains 17 residues. CDR1 MGHRA and CDR2 YSYEKL come from the germline V gene. CDR3 DNA sequence: TGCGCCAGCAGCCAAGATGGTGGCAGGGGCTTAAAAGATACGCAGTATTTT. This gives the protein CASSQDGGRGLKDTQYF.

This clone was seen a few times. Different DNA sequences within this sample yield the same CDR3. This chain links TRBV7-9 with TRBJ1-2, with TRBD1 matching over 7 bases. Per germline, CDR1 SEHNR and CDR2 FQNEAQ (reference sequence). V trimming: 6 bases; J trimming: 4 bases; junction bases outside the gene matches: 2. The CDR3 is 12 amino acids. The CDR3 nucleotides are TGTGCCAGCAGTCCAGGGGGCTATGGCTACACCTTC. Its translation: CASSPGGYGYTF.

The chain couples TRBV20-1 to TRBJ1-2; D unresolved. Germline CDR1 DFQATT, CDR2 SNEGSKA (reference sequence). Trimming took off 3 bases at V and 4 bases at J, with 3 bases between the two ends. This CDR3 is 10 amino acids long. The CDR3 region is CSARGYGYTF. The DNA for the CDR3 is TGCAGTGCTAGGGGCTATGGCTACACCTTC.